Listed below are T cell receptor beta chains from one sample, sequenced in a study of control samples from healthy donors and cancer patients. This table comes from immunoSEQ multiplex PCR, and its TCRdb copy is limited to in-frame clones, with some not included. Among 84,000 or so clones listed, around 91% were seen once. Sequencing was done on a sample of blood. All receptors come from a man younger than 45 in good health. Both conserved end residues are part of each CDR3. The D gene is left open where the match is weak. Some rows have no size entry. The others give once, few or many, or a class for an expanded clone.

>-|TRBV7-9|TRBJ1-1|-
CASSFRGDNTEAFF
TGTGCCAGCAGCTTCCGGGGGGACAACACTGAAGCTTTCTTT
>TRBD2|TRBV11-2|TRBJ2-3|-
CASSIQAGGTADTQYF
TGTGCCAGCAGCATCCAAGCGGGAGGGACCGCAGATACGCAGTATTTT
>-|TRBV11-2|TRBJ2-3|-
CASSLQGADTQYF
TGTGCCAGCAGCTTACAGGGCGCAGATACGCAGTATTTT
>-|TRBV28|TRBJ2-7|-
CASSSGAYEQYF
TGTGCCAGCAGTTCCGGGGCCTACGAGCAGTACTTC
>-|TRBV6-5|TRBJ2-3|-
CASSYSGLSTDTQYF
TGTGCCAGCAGTTATTCAGGTCTCAGCACAGATACGCAGTATTTT
>TRBD1|TRBV27|TRBJ1-2|-
CASSRGTGGSGAYGYTF
TGTGCCAGCAGCCGAGGGACAGGGGGTTCCGGTGCCTATGGCTACACCTTC
>-|TRBV4-2|TRBJ2-2|-
CASSQDWRQNTGELFF
TGTGCCAGCAGCCAAGACTGGCGACAAAACACCGGGGAGCTGTTTTTT
>-|TRBV5-6|TRBJ2-2|-
CASSRTGTRNTGELFF
TGTGCCAGCAGTCGCACCGGGACAAGGAACACCGGGGAGCTGTTTTTT
>-|TRBV10-2|TRBJ1-5|-
CASSEAEGGATNQPQHF
TGCGCCAGCAGTGAGGCTGAGGGCGGGGCGACTAATCAGCCCCAGCATTTT
>-|TRBV5-1|TRBJ1-2|-
CASSLVGGTNYGYTF
TGCGCCAGCAGCTTGGTGGGGGGAACCAACTATGGCTACACCTTC
>TRBD2|TRBV5-4|TRBJ2-1|-
CASSRTGGGRRFF
TGTGCCAGCAGCCGCACGGGGGGCGGGAGGCGGTTCTTC
>TRBD1|TRBV29-1|TRBJ2-7|-
CSVKDRGSAPSYEQYF
TGCAGCGTTAAGGACAGGGGGTCGGCCCCATCCTACGAGCAGTACTTC
>-|TRBV19|TRBJ1-1|once
CASSIRPYTEAFF
TGTGCCAGTAGTATTCGGCCTTACACTGAAGCTTTCTTT
>TRBD2|TRBV27|TRBJ2-7|-
CASSLSPGLAGFTYEQYF
TGTGCCAGCAGTTTAAGCCCAGGACTAGCGGGGTTTACCTACGAGCAGTACTTC
>-|TRBV12-5|TRBJ1-2|-
CASGLAGNYGYTF
TGTGCTAGTGGTTTGGCGGGGAACTATGGCTACACCTTC